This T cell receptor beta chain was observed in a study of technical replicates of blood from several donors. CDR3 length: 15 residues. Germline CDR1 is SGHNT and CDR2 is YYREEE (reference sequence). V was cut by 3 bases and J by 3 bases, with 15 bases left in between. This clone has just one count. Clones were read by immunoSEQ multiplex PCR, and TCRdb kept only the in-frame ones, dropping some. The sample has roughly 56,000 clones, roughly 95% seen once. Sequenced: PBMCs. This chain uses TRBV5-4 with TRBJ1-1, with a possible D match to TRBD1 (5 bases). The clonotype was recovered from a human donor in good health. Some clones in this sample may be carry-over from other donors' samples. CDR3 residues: CASSSWGRGDTEAFF. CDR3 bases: TGTGCCAGCAGCTCCTGGGGACGGGGGGACACTGAAGCTTTCTTT. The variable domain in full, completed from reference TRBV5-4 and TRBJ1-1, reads ETGVTQSPTHLIKTRGQQVTLRCSSQSGHNTVSWYQQALGQGPQFIFQYYREEENGRGNFPPRFSGLQFPNYSSELNVNALELDDSALYLCASSSWGRGDTEAFFGQGTRLTVV.